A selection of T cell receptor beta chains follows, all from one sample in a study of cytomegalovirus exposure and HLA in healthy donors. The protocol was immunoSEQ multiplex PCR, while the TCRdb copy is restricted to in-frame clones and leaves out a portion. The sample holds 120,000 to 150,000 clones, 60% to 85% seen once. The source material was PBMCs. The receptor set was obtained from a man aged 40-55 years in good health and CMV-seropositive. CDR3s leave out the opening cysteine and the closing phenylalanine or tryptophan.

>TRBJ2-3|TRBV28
ASSPRGGSTLALDTQY
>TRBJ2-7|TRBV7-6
ASSLVGTSGSYEQY
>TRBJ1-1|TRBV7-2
ASSLVTQGNTEAF
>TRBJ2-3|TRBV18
ASSRPGQGPYTRN
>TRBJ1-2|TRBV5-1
ASTPLRGLVGYT
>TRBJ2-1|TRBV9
ASSVEGETGFDNEQF
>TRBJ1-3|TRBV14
ASSLGTALTGNTIY
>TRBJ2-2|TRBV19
ASSIRGLALNTGELF
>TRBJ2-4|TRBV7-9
SSSPRGGELWNIQY
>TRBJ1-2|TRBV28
ASSLPQPGGGYGYT
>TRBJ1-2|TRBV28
ASSFRDRINYGYT
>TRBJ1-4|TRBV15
ATSRENPTGPNEKLF
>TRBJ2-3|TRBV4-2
ASSRAATGGLEDTQY
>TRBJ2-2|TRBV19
ASSIRTGNTGELF
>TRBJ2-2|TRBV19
ASKDRDGFTGELF
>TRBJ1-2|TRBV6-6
ASSPSGLRGYT
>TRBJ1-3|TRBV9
ASSVEGGNTIY
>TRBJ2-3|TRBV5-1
ASSTGTSTDTQY
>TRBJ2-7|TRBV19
ASSIAGAYEQY
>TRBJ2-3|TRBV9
ASSVTSTDTQY
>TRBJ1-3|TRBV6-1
ASIADRPGNTIY
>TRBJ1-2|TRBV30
AWTAGGGAYGYT
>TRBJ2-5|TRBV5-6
ASSLGQAAQY
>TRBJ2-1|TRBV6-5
ASSWTSGSYNEQF
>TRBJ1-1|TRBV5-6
ASSLDRQLGTEAF
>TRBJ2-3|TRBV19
ASSIVPSGTSTDTQY
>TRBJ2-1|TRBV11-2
ASSLVGTSGSNEQF
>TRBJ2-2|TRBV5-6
ASSFELAGWAGELF
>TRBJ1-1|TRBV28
ASSWQNTEAF
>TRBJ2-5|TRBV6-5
ASGIDRFVETQY
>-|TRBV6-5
ASSYSIAGGSEQY
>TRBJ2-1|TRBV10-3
ASQLRTSGIHNEQF
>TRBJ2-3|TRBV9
ASSVDGLRGDTQY
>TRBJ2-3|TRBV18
ASSLVQGTDTQY
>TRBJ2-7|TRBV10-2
ASGPLWDEQY
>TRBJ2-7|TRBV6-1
ASSQPGQGNYEQY
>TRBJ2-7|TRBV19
ASSAPGLIYEQY
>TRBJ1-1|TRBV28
ASSPTRQGMNTEAF
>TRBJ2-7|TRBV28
ASSLLAREQY
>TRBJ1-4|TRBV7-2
ASSLARQSNEKLF
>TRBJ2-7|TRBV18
ASSPAGTLSYEQY
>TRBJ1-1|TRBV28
ASTTGGTEAF